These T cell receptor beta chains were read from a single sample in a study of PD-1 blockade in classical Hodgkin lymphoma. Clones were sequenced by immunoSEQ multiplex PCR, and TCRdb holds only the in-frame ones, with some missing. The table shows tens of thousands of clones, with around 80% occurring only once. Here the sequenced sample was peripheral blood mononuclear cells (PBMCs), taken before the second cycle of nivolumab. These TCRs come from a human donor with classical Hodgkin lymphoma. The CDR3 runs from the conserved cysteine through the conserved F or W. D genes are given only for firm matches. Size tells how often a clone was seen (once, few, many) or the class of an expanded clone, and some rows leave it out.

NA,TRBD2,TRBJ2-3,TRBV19,TGTGCCAGTATAGGGCCGGGACTAGCCCCAGATACGCAGTATTTT,CASIGPGLAPDTQYF
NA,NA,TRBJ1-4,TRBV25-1,TGTGCCAGCAGTGGGGGGGGCGCTTATAATGAAAAACTGTTTTTT,CASSGGGAYNEKLFF
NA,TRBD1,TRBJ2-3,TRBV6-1,TGTGCCAGCAGATTCGGGACAGCTAGGGCAGATACGCAGTATTTT,CASRFGTARADTQYF
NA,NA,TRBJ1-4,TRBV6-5,TGTGCCAGCAGTCCTAACCCAACTAATGAAAAACTGTTTTTT,CASSPNPTNEKLFF
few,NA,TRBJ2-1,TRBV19,TGTGCCAGTAGTCCCAGGGGCGATAGCTCCTACAATGAGCAGTTCTTC,CASSPRGDSSYNEQFF
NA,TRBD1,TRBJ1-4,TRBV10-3,TGTGCCATCAGTGAGCCCCGGGGACAGGGGGTTGAAAAACTGTTTTTT,CAISEPRGQGVEKLFF
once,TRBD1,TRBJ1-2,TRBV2,TGTGCCAGCAGCGTTGGACAGGGCCACTATGGCTACACCTTC,CASSVGQGHYGYTF
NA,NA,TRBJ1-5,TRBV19,TGTGCCAGTAGTGCCCACGGACAGCACAATCAGCCCCAGCATTTT,CASSAHGQHNQPQHF
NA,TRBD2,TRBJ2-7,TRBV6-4,TGTGCCAGCAGTGTCAAGACTAGCGGGGGGGCCAAGCCCTACGAGCAGTACTTC,CASSVKTSGGAKPYEQYF
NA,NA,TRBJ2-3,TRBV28,TGTGCCAGCAGTACCGGTACGCAGCCCGCGACGGATACGCAGTATTTT,CASSTGTQPATDTQYF
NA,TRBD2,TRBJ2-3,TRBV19,TGTGCCAGTAGTATCGGGGGGGCTGAAGATACGCAGTATTTT,CASSIGGAEDTQYF
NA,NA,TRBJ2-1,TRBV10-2,TGCGCCAGCAGTGAGTGGGCAGTAGGGAATGAGCAGTTCTTC,CASSEWAVGNEQFF
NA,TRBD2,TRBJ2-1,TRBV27,TGTGCCAGCAGTCGACGCGTAGCGGGGGCGTCGAGCTCCTACAATGAGCAGTTCTTC,CASSRRVAGASSSYNEQFF
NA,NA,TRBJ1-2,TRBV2,TGTGCCAGCAGTGTTAGTTATGGCTACACCTTC,CASSVSYGYTF
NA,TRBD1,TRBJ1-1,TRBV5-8,TGTGCCAGCAGCATCAGACCCAGGGGGGAAGCTTTCTTT,CASSIRPRGEAFF
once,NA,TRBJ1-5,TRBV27,TGTGCCAGCAGTTTGACGGGGGGCAATCAGCCCCAGCATTTT,CASSLTGGNQPQHF
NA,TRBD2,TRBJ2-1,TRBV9,TGTGCCAGCAGCGTAAATACGGGGGGGTTCAATGAGCAGTTCTTC,CASSVNTGGFNEQFF
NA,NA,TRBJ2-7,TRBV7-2,TGTGCCAGCAGCCTTCTTCGTCCCCCCTACGAGCAGTACTTC,CASSLLRPPYEQYF
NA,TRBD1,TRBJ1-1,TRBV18,TGTGCCAGCTCACCACCGGGCAGGGGGCAGACGGGTACTGAAGCTTTCTTT,CASSPPGRGQTGTEAFF
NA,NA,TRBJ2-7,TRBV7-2,TGTGCCAGCAGCTTAGAGGGGTTCCGCTACGAGCAGTACTTC,CASSLEGFRYEQYF
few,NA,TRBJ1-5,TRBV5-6,TGTGCCAGCAGGAGGGCAGGGGGCAATCAGCCCCAGCATTTT,CASRRAGGNQPQHF
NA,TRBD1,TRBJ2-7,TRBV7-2,TGTGCCAGCAGCTTATTCGGGACAGCGAGAGGTGAGCAGTACTTC,CASSLFGTARGEQYF
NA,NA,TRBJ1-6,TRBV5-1,TGCGCCAGCAGCTTGGCCGCGAGGCCCCAGGGCAATTCACCCCTCCACTTT,CASSLAARPQGNSPLHF
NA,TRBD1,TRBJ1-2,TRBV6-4,TGTGCCAGCAGTTACGGGACAGGGTCCTATGGCTACACCTTC,CASSYGTGSYGYTF
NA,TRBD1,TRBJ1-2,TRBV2,TGTGCCTGGAGGGGACAGGGGGCGCCGATTGGCTACACCTTC,CAWRGQGAPIGYTF
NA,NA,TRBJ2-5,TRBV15,TGTGCCACCGGGCCAGTTTTGGGCACACAAGAGACCCAGTACTTC,CATGPVLGTQETQYF
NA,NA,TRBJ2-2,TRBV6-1,TGTGCCAGCAGTGACAGGGGTTTCTACACCGGGGAGCTGTTTTTT,CASSDRGFYTGELFF
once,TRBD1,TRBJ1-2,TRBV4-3,TGCGCCAGCAGCCAATCGGGACAGGGAGCTAACTATGGCTACACCTTC,CASSQSGQGANYGYTF
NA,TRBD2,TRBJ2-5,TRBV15,TGTGCCAGTAGCGGGGGTGGAGAGACCCAGTACTTC,CASSGGGETQYF
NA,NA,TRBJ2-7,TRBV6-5,TGTGCCAGCGGGTGGGCTCACGAGCAGTACTTC,CASGWAHEQYF
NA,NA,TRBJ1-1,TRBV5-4,TGTGCCAGCAGCTTGGGGGGGAACACTGAAGCTTTCTTT,CASSLGGNTEAFF
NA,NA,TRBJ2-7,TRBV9,TGTGCCAGCAGCGTAGGTTCGTTGGGGGGGCCTACCAACGAGCAGTACTTC,CASSVGSLGGPTNEQYF
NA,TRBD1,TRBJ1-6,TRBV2,TGTGCCAGCAGTGGGGGGAGTGGCAGGGGGTTGTCACCCCTCCACTTT,CASSGGSGRGLSPLHF
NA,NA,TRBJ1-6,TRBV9,TGTGCCAGCAGCGTGGAGGGTGTCCATAATTCACCCCTCCACTTT,CASSVEGVHNSPLHF
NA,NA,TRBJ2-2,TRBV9,TGTGCCAGCAGCCCAACCGGGACTTTCACCGGGGAGCTGTTTTTT,CASSPTGTFTGELFF
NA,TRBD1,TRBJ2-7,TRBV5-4,TGTGCCAGCAGCCCCGGGACAGGGGGGTACGAGCAGTACTTC,CASSPGTGGYEQYF
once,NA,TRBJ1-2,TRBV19,TGTGCCAGTAGTATTGGACACCTTAACTATGGCTACACCTTC,CASSIGHLNYGYTF
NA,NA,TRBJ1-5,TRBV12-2,TGTGCAAGTCGCTCTAGGACAGGGGAGGATCAGCCCCAGCATTTT,CASRSRTGEDQPQHF
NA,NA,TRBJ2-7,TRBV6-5,TGTGCCAGCAGTTACTCGTCTCAGTACTACGAGCAGTACTTC,CASSYSSQYYEQYF
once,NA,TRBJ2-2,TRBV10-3,TGTGCCATCAGTGAGCGCCAGGGACAGAACACCGGGGAGCTGTTTTTT,CAISERQGQNTGELFF
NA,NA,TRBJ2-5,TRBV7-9,TGTGCCAGCAGCCCCCGCTGGGAGTCCCAAGAGACCCAGTACTTC,CASSPRWESQETQYF
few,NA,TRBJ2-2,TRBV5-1,TGCGCCAGCAGCCCCCAGGGTTACACCGGGGAGCTGTTTTTT,CASSPQGYTGELFF
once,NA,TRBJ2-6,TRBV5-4,TGTGCCAGCAGCTTGGCTTTGGCCTCTGGGGCCAACGTCCTGACTTTC,CASSLALASGANVLTF
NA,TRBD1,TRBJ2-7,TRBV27,TGTGCCAGCAGCTCCGACAGGGGCGGCTACGAGCAGTACTTC,CASSSDRGGYEQYF
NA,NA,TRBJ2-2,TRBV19,TGTGCCAGTAGTACCGGCCGGGCACAGGGGAACACCGGGGAGCTGTTTTTT,CASSTGRAQGNTGELFF
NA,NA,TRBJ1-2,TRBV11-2,TGTGCCAGCAGCACCCATAGCAACTATGGCTACACCTTC,CASSTHSNYGYTF
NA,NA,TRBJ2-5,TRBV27,TGTGCCAGCAGTTTCTATGGGCGCATTGTGGAGACCCAGTACTTC,CASSFYGRIVETQYF
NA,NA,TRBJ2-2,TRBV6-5,TGTGCCAGCAGTTACTCGAAGACCGGGGAGCTGTTTTTT,CASSYSKTGELFF
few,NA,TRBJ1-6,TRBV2,TGTGCCAGCCGTGACCTGGGGGGGGGTAATTCACCCCTCCACTTT,CASRDLGGGNSPLHF
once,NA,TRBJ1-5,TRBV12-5,TGTGCTAGTGGTTTGGGGGGGGGCGATCAGCCCCAGCATTTT,CASGLGGGDQPQHF
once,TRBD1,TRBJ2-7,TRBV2,TGTGCCAGCAGGCGGGACAGGGGGCATTACGAGCAGTACTTC,CASRRDRGHYEQYF
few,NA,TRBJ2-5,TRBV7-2,TGTGCCAGCAGCGTTGGGCAGAGAGAGACCCAGTACTTC,CASSVGQRETQYF
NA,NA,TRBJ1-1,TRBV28,TGTGCCAGCAGTTTGCCCTCAATGAACACTGAAGCTTTCTTT,CASSLPSMNTEAFF
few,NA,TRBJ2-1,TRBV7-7,TGTGCTAGCAGCTTAGAGGCTGGGGGTTTTTACAATGAGCAGTTCTTC,CASSLEAGGFYNEQFF
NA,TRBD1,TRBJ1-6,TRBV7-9,TGTGCCAGCAGCCAAGAAGATTTTGGACAGGCTAATTCACCCCTCCACTTT,CASSQEDFGQANSPLHF
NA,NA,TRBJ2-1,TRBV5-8,TGTGCCAGCAGCTTTGGAGATAACTCCTACAATGAGCAGTTCTTC,CASSFGDNSYNEQFF